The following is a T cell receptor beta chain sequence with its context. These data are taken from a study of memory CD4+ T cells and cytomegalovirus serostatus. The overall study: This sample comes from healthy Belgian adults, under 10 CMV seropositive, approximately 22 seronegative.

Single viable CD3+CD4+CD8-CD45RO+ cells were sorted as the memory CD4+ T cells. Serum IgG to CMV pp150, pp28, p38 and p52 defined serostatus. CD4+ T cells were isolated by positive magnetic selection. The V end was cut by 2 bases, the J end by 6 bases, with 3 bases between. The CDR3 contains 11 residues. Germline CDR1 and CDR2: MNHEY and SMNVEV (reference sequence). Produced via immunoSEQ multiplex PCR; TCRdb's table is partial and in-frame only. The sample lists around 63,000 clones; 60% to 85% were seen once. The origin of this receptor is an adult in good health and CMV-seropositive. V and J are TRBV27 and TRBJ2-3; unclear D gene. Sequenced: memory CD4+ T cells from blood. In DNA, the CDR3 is TGTGCCAGCAGTTTAGATGATACGCAGTATTTT. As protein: CASSLDDTQYF.